This T cell receptor (beta chain) emerged from a study of CD8+ T cells in alopecia areata. Study overall: Tofacitinib therapy took 6 to 18 months; 6 months off drug came after.

Sampling of alopecia areata patients yielded lesional scalp punch biopsies as well as peripheral blood. Investigators sorted PBMCs to obtain both CD4+ and CD8+ T cells. Sequencing used cDNA as its template, made by extracting RNA and reverse transcribing it. Clones were read by immunoSEQ multiplex PCR, and TCRdb kept only the in-frame ones, dropping some. The repertoire has around 250,000 clones, about two thirds of them found once; the top ten carry around 1.2%. Sample: CD4+ T cells sorted from blood, taken at week 0. The sequence came from a human donor with alopecia areata.

CDR3 DNA sequence: TGTGCCTTTTACCGGGCAAATGGCTACACCTTC. It is translated as CAFYRANGYTF. The chain combines TRBV30 with TRBJ1-2; D ambiguous. Germline loops: CDR1 GTSNPN, CDR2 SVGIG (reference sequence). CDR3 length equals 11 residues. Trimming removed 7 bases from V and 6 bases from J, with 12 bases in between. Full variable domain (missing parts from reference TRBV30 and TRBJ1-2): SQTIHQWPATLVQPVGSPLSLECTVEGTSNPNLYWYRQAAGRGLQLLFYSVGIGQISSEVPQNLSASRPQDRQFILSSKKLLLSDSGFYLCAFYRANGYTFGSGTRLTVV.